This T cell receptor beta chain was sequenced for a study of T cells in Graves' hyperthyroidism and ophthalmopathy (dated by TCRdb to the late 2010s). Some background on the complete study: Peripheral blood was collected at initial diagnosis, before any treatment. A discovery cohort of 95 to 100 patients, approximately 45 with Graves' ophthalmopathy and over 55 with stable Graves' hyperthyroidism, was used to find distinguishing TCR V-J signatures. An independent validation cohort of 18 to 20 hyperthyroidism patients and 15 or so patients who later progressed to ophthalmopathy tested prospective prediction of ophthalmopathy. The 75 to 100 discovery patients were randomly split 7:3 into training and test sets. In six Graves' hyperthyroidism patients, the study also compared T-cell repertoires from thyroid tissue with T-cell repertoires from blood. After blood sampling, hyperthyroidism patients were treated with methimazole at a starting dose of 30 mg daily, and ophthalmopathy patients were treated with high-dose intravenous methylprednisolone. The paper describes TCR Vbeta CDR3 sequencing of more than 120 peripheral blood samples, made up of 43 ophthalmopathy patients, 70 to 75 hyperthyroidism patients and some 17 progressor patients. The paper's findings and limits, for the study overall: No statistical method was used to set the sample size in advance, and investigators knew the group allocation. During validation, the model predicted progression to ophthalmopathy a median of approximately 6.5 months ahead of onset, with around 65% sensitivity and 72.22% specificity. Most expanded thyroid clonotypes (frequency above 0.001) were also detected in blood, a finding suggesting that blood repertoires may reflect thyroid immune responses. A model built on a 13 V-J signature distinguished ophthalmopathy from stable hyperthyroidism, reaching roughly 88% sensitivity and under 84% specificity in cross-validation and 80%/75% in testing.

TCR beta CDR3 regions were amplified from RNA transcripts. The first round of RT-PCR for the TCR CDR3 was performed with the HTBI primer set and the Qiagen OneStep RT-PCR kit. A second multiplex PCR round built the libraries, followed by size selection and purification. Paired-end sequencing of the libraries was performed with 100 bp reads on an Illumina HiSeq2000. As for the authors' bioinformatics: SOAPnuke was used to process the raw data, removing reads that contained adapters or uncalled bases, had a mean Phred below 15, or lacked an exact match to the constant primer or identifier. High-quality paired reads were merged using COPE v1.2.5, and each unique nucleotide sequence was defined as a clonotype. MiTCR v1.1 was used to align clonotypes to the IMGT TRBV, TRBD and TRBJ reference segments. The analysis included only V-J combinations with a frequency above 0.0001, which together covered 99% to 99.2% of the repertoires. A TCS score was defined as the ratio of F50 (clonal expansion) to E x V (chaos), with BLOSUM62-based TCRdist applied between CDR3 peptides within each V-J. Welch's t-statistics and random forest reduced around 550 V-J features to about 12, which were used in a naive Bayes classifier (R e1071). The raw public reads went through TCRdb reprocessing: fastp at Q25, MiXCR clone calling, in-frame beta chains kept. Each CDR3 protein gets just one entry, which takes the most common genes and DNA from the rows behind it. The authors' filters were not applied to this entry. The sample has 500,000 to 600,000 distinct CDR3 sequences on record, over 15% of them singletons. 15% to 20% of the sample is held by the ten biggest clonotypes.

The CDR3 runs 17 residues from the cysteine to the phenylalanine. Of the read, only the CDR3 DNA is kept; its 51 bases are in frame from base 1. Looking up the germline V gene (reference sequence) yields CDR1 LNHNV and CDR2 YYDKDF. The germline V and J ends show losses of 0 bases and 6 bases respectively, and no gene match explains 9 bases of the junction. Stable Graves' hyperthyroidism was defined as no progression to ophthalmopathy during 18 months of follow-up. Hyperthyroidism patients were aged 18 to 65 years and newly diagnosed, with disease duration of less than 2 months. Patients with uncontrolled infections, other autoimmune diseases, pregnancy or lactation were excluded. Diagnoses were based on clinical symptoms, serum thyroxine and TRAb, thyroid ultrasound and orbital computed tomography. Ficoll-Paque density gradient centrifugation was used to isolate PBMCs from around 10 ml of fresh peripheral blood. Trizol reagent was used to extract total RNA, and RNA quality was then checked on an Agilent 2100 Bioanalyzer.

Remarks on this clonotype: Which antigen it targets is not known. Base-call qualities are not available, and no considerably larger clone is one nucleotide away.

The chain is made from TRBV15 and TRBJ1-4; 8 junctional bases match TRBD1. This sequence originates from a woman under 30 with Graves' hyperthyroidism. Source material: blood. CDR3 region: CATSRERWTGYDEKLFF. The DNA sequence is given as TGTGCCACCAGCAGAGAACGATGGACAGGGTACGATGAAAAACTGTTTTTT.